Sequencing of this TCR beta chain was carried out in a study of blood T cell repertoires in COVID-19. Study background: Sources were T cells, B-cell-depleted T cells, or PBMCs; the material itself was cDNA or gDNA.

In the original processing: Quantification of nucleated cells was approximated via reference gene primer amplification. Profiled with immunoSEQ multiplex PCR; TCRdb holds only in-frame clones, not every one. V and J calls and clone size are given by that table; D and trimming were obtained from the DNA. The sample holds tens of thousands of clones; approximately 87% are singletons and the top ten take roughly 12%. The CDR3 is 15 amino acids. Germline values: CDR1 KGHSH, CDR2 LQKENI. V lost 6 bases to trimming and J lost 4 bases; unmatched junction nucleotides: 9. Sequencing used peripheral blood. The rearrangement uses TRBV18 and TRBJ1-5; TRBD1 agrees at 7 bases. This receptor was obtained from a human donor in a cohort sampled during active COVID-19. The CDR3 loop reads CASSPTGQNNQPQHF. CDR3 nucleotide sequence: TGTGCCAGCTCGCCTACGGGACAGAATAATCAGCCCCAGCATTTT.